This T cell receptor (beta chain) appears in the sequencing data of a study of metastatic and nonmetastatic thyroid tumors. Study-level findings and limits: Versus benign nodules, malignant thyroid tumors reportedly had significantly higher TCR beta diversity, in blood and tumor.

Every patient was untreated before thyroid surgery. This clone is labeled as medium-sized (0.01 to 0.1%). Its antigen is not known. In the original workflow: Construction of a distant-metastasis classifier for papillary thyroid cancer relied on CDR3 differences across clinicopathological groups. Using MiXCR, TCRdb reanalyzed the PCR reads. The V and J calls here are based on TCRdb, not the publication. The repertoire consists of tens of thousands of clones, with 15% to 20% occurring once and the leading ten covering around an eighth. The clonotype comes from a male donor with papillary thyroid cancer or a benign thyroid nodule (not recorded which). Some clones in this sample may be carry-over from other donors' samples. The sample comprised blood.

The CDR3 bases are TGTGCCAGCAGCCCGGGTGCCGGCGCAGGAAACACTGAAGCTTTCTTT. This translates into CASSPGAGAGNTEAFF. The chain joins TRBV6-1 to TRBJ1-1; D gene unclear. V lost 6 bases and J 2 bases, leaving 19 bases between the germline ends. Germline V gene lookup returns CDR1 MNHNS and CDR2 SASEGT. The CDR3 spans 16 residues.